This TCR beta chain was observed in a study of early T cells in non-severe SARS-CoV-2 infection. Study details: It was bulk RNA from unsorted whole blood that was sequenced, and the chains were unpaired.

The V and J ends lost 3 bases and 4 bases, in that order; junction bases with no gene match: 11. The CDR3 covers 17 residues. The germline V gene has CDR1 SGHAT and CDR2 FQNNGV. The protocol attached unique molecular identifiers to individual cDNA molecules. One entry per CDR3 protein, called by TCRdb with MiXCR from the 5' RACE reads. The sample shows 40,000 or so distinct CDR3 sequences, roughly 7.9% of them seen only once. The chain is built from TRBV11-2 and TRBJ2-1; 8 bases are shared with TRBD2. The receptor was derived from an adult who was a healthcare worker with PCR-confirmed SARS-CoV-2 infection or an uninfected control (not recorded which). This material consisted of whole blood, taken at baseline. The CDR3 region is CASSFPLIGGGYNEQFF. The CDR3 DNA sequence: TGTGCCAGCAGCTTTCCCCTTATCGGGGGGGGGTACAATGAGCAGTTCTTC.